Following are 32 T cell receptor beta chains from one sample sequenced in a study of cytomegalovirus exposure and HLA in healthy donors. Primers for the PCR totalled 60 Vbeta and 13 Jbeta. Method: immunoSEQ multiplex PCR; TCRdb's copy keeps in-frame clones and lacks some. Of roughly 100,000 clones listed, around 75% are singletons. The sample comprised PBMCs. Receptor source: a man under 40 in good health and CMV-seronegative.

This chain connects TRBV19 to TRBJ2-1, with D maybe TRBD2 (6 bases). The V gene's germline CDR1 is LNHDA and CDR2 SQIVND (reference sequence). The CDR3 consists of 16 residues. Trimming removed 7 bases at V and 3 bases at J, with 19 bases between. The CDR3 protein is CASTIGGARVYNEQFF. CDR3 DNA: TGTGCCAGTACGATCGGCGGGGCGAGGGTCTACAATGAGCAGTTCTTC.

This clone was counted between two and nine times. The chain combines TRBV6-1 with TRBJ1-2; TRBD1 might be the D (6 bases). Germline V gene sequence: CDR1 MNHNS, CDR2 SASEGT. The CDR3 is made up of 14 amino acids. Trimming shortened V by 6 bases and J by 2 bases, and 13 bases separated the two germline ends. The CDR3 loop reads CASSRTEKNYGYTF. In DNA, the CDR3 is TGTGCCAGCAGCCGGACAGAAAAAAACTATGGCTACACCTTC.

This clone came up a few times. The chain carries TRBV4-3 and TRBJ2-7; no reliable D call. V lost 0 bases and J lost 0, with 12 bases in between. Germline loops: CDR1 LGHNA, CDR2 YSLEER. The CDR3 is 16 amino acids. CDR3 protein: CASSQDLGPSSYEQYF. CDR3 DNA: TGCGCCAGCAGCCAAGATTTAGGTCCTAGCTCCTACGAGCAGTACTTC.

V usage is TRBV2 and J usage is TRBJ2-2; D unclear. The CDR3 contains 12 residues. CDR1 SNHLY and CDR2 FYNNEI come from the germline V gene. CDR3 amino acids: CALRLRTGELFF. The CDR3 DNA sequence: TGTGCTTTACGACTGCGGACCGGGGAGCTGTTTTTT. The variable domain in full, with the rest retrieved from reference TRBV2 and TRBJ2-2, is EPEVTQTPSHQVTQMGQEVILRCVPISNHLYFYWYRQILGQKVEFLVSFYNNEISEKSEIFDDQFSVERPDGSNFTLKIRSTKLEDSAMYFCALRLRTGELFFGEGSRLTVL.

The rearrangement joins TRBV7-3 to TRBJ2-5, with 7 bases that match TRBD1. The germline V gene has CDR1 SGHTA and CDR2 FQGTGA. Trimming took 5 bases from V and 3 from J; bases not matched to a gene: 12. The CDR3 covers 16 residues. The CDR3 bases are TGTGCCAGCAGCCTCGGGGCGGGCACAGGGGAAGAGACCCAGTACTTC. Its translation: CASSLGAGTGEETQYF. The full variable domain, with the rest looked up from reference TRBV7-3 and TRBJ2-5, is GAGVSQTPSNKVTEKGKYVELRCDPISGHTALYWYRQSLGQGPEFLIYFQGTGAADDSGLPNDRFFAVRPEGSVSTLKIQRTERGDSAVYLCASSLGAGTGEETQYFGPGTRLLVL.

The genes are TRBV5-1 and TRBJ2-7; the D gene is possibly TRBD2 (6 bases). In germline, CDR1 is SGHRS, CDR2 YFSETQ. Trimming removed 0 bases from V and 6 bases from J, with 16 bases in between. This CDR3 is 15 amino acids long. Written as DNA, the CDR3 is TGCGCCAGCAGCTTGGGGGGTGGACCGCGGGGCGAGCAGTACTTC. Amino acid sequence: CASSLGGGPRGEQYF. Combining the CDR3 with reference TRBV5-1 and TRBJ2-7 gives the whole variable domain KAGVTQTPRYLIKTRGQQVTLSCSPISGHRSVSWYQQTPGQGLQFLFEYFSETQRNKGNFPGRFSGRQFSNSRSEMNVSTLELGDSALYLCASSLGGGPRGEQYFGPGTRLTVT.

The rearrangement uses TRBV5-1 and TRBJ2-1, with 9 bases that match TRBD2. V lost 0 bases and J lost 0; bases outside the gene matches: 10. There are 19 residues in the CDR3. From germline, CDR1 is SGHRS and CDR2 YFSETQ. The CDR3 coding sequence is TGCGCCAGCAGCTTGGAAGGACTAGCGCCTTCAAGCTCCTACAATGAGCAGTTCTTC. Amino acids: CASSLEGLAPSSSYNEQFF.

The chain has TRBV28 and TRBJ2-1, with 7 bases aligning to TRBD2. After removal of 5 bases from V and 5 bases from J, the junction contained 12 bases not matched to a gene. The CDR3 is made up of 16 amino acids. Per the germline V gene, CDR1 is MDHEN and CDR2 is SYDVKM. CDR3 protein: CASSPAWAGTNNEQFF. The CDR3 nucleotides read TGTGCCAGCAGTCCCGCATGGGCCGGGACTAACAATGAGCAGTTCTTC. The full variable domain, in which reference TRBV28 and TRBJ2-1 provide the parts outside the CDR3, is DVKVTQSSRYLVKRTGEKVFLECVQDMDHENMFWYRQDPGLGLRLIYFSYDVKMKEKGDIPEGYSVSREKKERFSLILESASTNQTSMYLCASSPAWAGTNNEQFFGPGTRLTVL.

V usage is TRBV21-1 and J usage is TRBJ2-7; the table's D call of TRBD1 was not tested on the DNA. TRBV21-1 is reported as a pseudogene. The CDR3 length is 14 residues. CDR3 in amino acids: CASSFFPRQNEQYF. CDR3 nucleotides: TGTGCCAGCAGCTTTTTCCCCCGACAAAACGAGCAGTACTTC.

The chain couples TRBV29-1 to TRBJ1-2; D unclear. The CDR3 loop spans 12 amino acids. V lost 6 bases, J lost 3 bases, and 11 bases lay in between. Germline V lookup: CDR1 SQVTM, CDR2 ANQGSEA. The CDR3 loop is CSVEESHYGYTF. For the CDR3, the DNA is TGCAGCGTCGAGGAGTCCCACTATGGCTACACCTTC.

This clone was counted at least ten times. This sequence joins TRBV27 and TRBJ2-7; 7 nucleotides agree with TRBD2. This CDR3 contains 17 residues. CDR1 and CDR2 (germline): MNHEY, SMNVEV (reference sequence). Unmatched junction bases numbered 14, after V lost 4 bases and J lost 2 bases. The CDR3 nucleotides are TGTGCCAGCAGTTCAAACCGGGGAGCGGGGCTTCCCTACGAGCAGTACTTC. Protein: CASSSNRGAGLPYEQYF.

The table lists this clone with a count of one. V usage is TRBV7-3 and J usage is TRBJ2-5; no clear D. The CDR3 covers 13 residues. CDR1 and CDR2 from the germline V gene are SGHTA and FQGTGA. Trimming removed 5 bases at V and 5 bases at J, with 12 bases between. CDR3: CASSGRLGETQYF. The CDR3 DNA reads TGTGCCAGCAGCGGCCGACTTGGGGAGACCCAGTACTTC. Based on the CDR3 plus reference TRBV7-3 and TRBJ2-5, the full variable domain is GAGVSQTPSNKVTEKGKYVELRCDPISGHTALYWYRQSLGQGPEFLIYFQGTGAADDSGLPNDRFFAVRPEGSVSTLKIQRTERGDSAVYLCASSGRLGETQYFGPGTRLLVL.

The V gene is TRBV28, the J gene TRBJ1-2; 8 nucleotides line up with TRBD1. Germline lookup yields CDR1 MDHEN and CDR2 SYDVKM. The CDR3 runs to 14 residues. The V gene end was trimmed by 6 bases and the J gene end by 8 bases; junction bases not matched to a gene: 11. The CDR3 DNA follows: TGTGCCAGCAGGACCGGACAGGGTTCGAGCGGCTACACCTTC. It yields the protein CASRTGQGSSGYTF.

The J gene is TRBJ2-3, the V gene TRBV28; 7 bases align to TRBD2. The V and J ends lost 5 bases and 4 bases, in that order; junction bases with no gene match: 9. The CDR3 extends over 15 amino acids. The germline gives CDR1 MDHEN, CDR2 SYDVKM. The CDR3 bases are TGTGCCAGCAGTCGCCCCGGGGGGAGAGCAGATACGCAGTATTTT. This codes for CASSRPGGRADTQYF.

The chain has TRBV28 and TRBJ2-7; D ambiguous. V was trimmed by 7 bases and J by 0 bases, leaving 7 bases between them. Germline V gene data show CDR1 as MDHEN and CDR2 as SYDVKM. There are 12 residues in the CDR3. The CDR3 DNA follows: TGTGCCAGCACCCCCGGCTCCTACGAGCAGTACTTC. Translated: CASTPGSYEQYF.

The genes are TRBV6-5 and TRBJ1-2; TRBD1 agrees at 8 bases. The ends lost 4 bases at V and 4 bases at J; junction bases unmatched: 2. Germline V gives CDR1 MNHEY, CDR2 SVGAGI. The CDR3 totals 13 residues. The CDR3 DNA follows: TGTGCCAGCAGTTTCGACAGGGGCTATGGCTACACCTTC. Its protein is CASSFDRGYGYTF.

The chain carries TRBV15 and TRBJ2-2, with D possibly matching TRBD1 (5 bases). This CDR3 region has 12 residues. Germline V gene sequence: CDR1 LNHNV, CDR2 YYDKDF (reference sequence). V was cut by 8 bases and J by 1 base, with 5 bases left in between. The CDR3: CATQGNTGELFF. CDR3 in DNA: TGTGCCACCCAGGGGAACACCGGGGAGCTGTTTTTT.

The chain recombines TRBV5-1 with TRBJ2-7; 11 nucleotides line up with TRBD1. This CDR3 spans 15 amino acids. The junction had 5 bases not matched to a gene; V was cut back by 0 bases and J by 6 bases. Germline-derived CDR1 and CDR2 are SGHRS and YFSETQ. The CDR3 DNA reads as TGCGCCAGCAGCTTGGGAGGGACAGGGGGAACCGAGCAGTACTTC. This encodes CASSLGGTGGTEQYF.

The chain carries TRBV5-4 and TRBJ2-5; D perhaps matches TRBD1 (5 bases). Trimming removed 1 base at V and 5 bases at J, with 12 bases between. The CDR3 spans 14 residues. CDR1 is SGHNT, CDR2 YYREEE, per germline (reference sequence). CDR3 in amino acids: CASSLYQGRETQYF. The CDR3 nucleotides read TGTGCCAGCAGCTTGTACCAGGGTAGGGAGACCCAGTACTTC.

The chain has TRBV4-1 and TRBJ2-3; 7 nucleotides match TRBD2. The germline CDR1 and CDR2 sequences are MGHRA and YSYEKL. The V gene end was trimmed by 7 bases and the J gene end by 2 bases; junction bases not matched to a gene: 12. This CDR3 is 16 amino acids long. As DNA, the CDR3 is TGCGCCAGCACCCCAGGACCTAGCGGACTCACAGATACGCAGTATTTT. This sequence encodes CASTPGPSGLTDTQYF.

V gene TRBV5-1 combines with J gene TRBJ2-2; D might be TRBD2 (5 bases). CDR3 length equals 15 residues. V was shortened by 3 bases and J by 3 bases, with 12 bases between the two germline ends. Germline lookup yields CDR1 SGHRS and CDR2 YFSETQ. The CDR3 DNA sequence: TGCGCCAGCAGCTCGACCCGGGGTCACACCGGGGAGCTGTTTTTT. It encodes CASSSTRGHTGELFF.

The chain joins TRBV19 to TRBJ1-5; D gene ambiguous. Trimming stripped 0 bases from V and 8 bases from J, with 11 bases between. Per germline, CDR1 LNHDA and CDR2 SQIVND (reference sequence). The CDR3 has 14 residues. CDR3 DNA sequence: TGTGCCAGTAGTATAGATGCCAGCGTGGAGCCCCAGCATTTT. It encodes CASSIDASVEPQHF.

The chain links TRBV7-7 to TRBJ2-2, with 9 bases lining up with TRBD2. V shed 2 bases and J 4 bases; nucleotides not matched to a gene: 2. The CDR3 sequence is 15 residues long. Germline CDR1 reads SSHAT; CDR2 reads FNYEAQ (reference sequence). The CDR3 DNA reads as TGTGCCAGCAGCTTAAATAGCGGGGGCACCGGGGAGCTGTTTTTT. Protein sequence: CASSLNSGGTGELFF.

The chain combines TRBV5-1 with TRBJ2-1; tentatively, D is TRBD2 (6 bases). V was shortened by 5 bases and J by 8 bases, with 23 bases between the two germline ends. The CDR3 covers 16 residues. Germline V lookup: CDR1 SGHRS, CDR2 YFSETQ. DNA of the CDR3: TGCGCCAGCAGATACGATCGGGGCCCCGGCGGGGATGAGCAGTTCTTC. It yields the protein CASRYDRGPGGDEQFF.

This chain links TRBV27 with TRBJ2-1, with 8 bases matching TRBD2. The V and J ends lost 5 bases and 4 bases, in that order; junction bases with no gene match: 7. The CDR3 covers 15 residues. Germline V gene data show CDR1 as MNHEY and CDR2 as SMNVEV (reference sequence). The DNA for the CDR3 is TGTGCCAGCAGTAAGGGACTAGGCCGTTACAATGAGCAGTTCTTC. Its protein is CASSKGLGRYNEQFF.

This clone turned up a few times. This chain connects TRBV5-6 to TRBJ1-2; maybe TRBD1 (5 bases). CDR3 length equals 14 residues. V was pared by 4 bases and J by 4 bases, with 14 bases between. Germline CDR1 and CDR2: SGHDT and YYEEEE. The CDR3 sequence: CASSMGQGGYGYTF. Written as DNA, the CDR3 is TGTGCCAGCAGCATGGGGCAGGGAGGCTATGGCTACACCTTC.

The J gene is TRBJ1-2, the V gene TRBV4-3; D gene uncertain. V lost 0 bases to trimming and J lost 14 bases, with 13 bases between them. Germline V lookup: CDR1 LGHNA, CDR2 YSLEER. There are 12 residues in the CDR3. The CDR3 spells CASSQDSFEWTF. CDR3 DNA sequence: TGCGCCAGCAGCCAAGATTCATTTGAGTGGACCTTC.

This clone appeared a few times. The genes are TRBV9 and TRBJ1-4; D not certain. V shed 1 base and J shed 5 bases, with 9 bases lying between them. This CDR3 region has 14 residues. CDR1 and CDR2 from the germline V gene are SGDLS and YYNGEE. CDR3 in amino acids: CASSVRGRNEKLFF. The CDR3 region has the DNA TGTGCCAGCAGCGTACGAGGGCGAAATGAAAAACTGTTTTTT.

The J gene is TRBJ1-1, the V gene TRBV7-2, with 9 nucleotides matching TRBD1. The trim removed 5 bases at V and 3 bases at J, leaving 1 base unmatched. The CDR3 has 13 amino acids. CDR1 is SGHTA and CDR2 is FQGNSA in the germline V gene. The CDR3 reads CASSRQGDTEAFF. The CDR3 coding sequence is TGTGCCAGCAGCCGACAGGGGGACACTGAAGCTTTCTTT.

The V and J genes are TRBV6-6 and TRBJ1-1; 9 nucleotides match TRBD1. V shed 6 bases, J shed 2 bases, and the junction held 10 bases outside the gene matches. This CDR3 comprises 16 residues. Per the germline V gene, CDR1 is MNHNY and CDR2 is SVGAGI (reference sequence). CDR3 sequence: CASRESQGALNTEAFF. The CDR3, as DNA: TGTGCCAGCAGGGAATCACAGGGGGCCCTCAACACTGAAGCTTTCTTT.

The chain couples TRBV7-2 to TRBJ2-3; D is possibly TRBD2 (7 bases). This CDR3 region has 15 residues. V lost 1 base, J lost 3 bases, and 11 bases lay in between. Germline V gene data show CDR1 as SGHTA and CDR2 as FQGNSA. The CDR3 loop reads CASSLEGGQTDTQYF. The CDR3 DNA sequence: TGTGCCAGCAGCTTAGAGGGGGGGCAGACAGATACGCAGTATTTT.

The chain has TRBV28 and TRBJ2-3; 11 bases agree with TRBD2. Germline V gives CDR1 MDHEN, CDR2 SYDVKM. The trim removed 5 bases at V and 7 bases at J, leaving 8 bases unmatched. This CDR3 region has 15 residues. The CDR3 bases are TGTGCCAGCAGTCTCTTACTAGCGGGAGTCTATACGCAGTATTTT. Its translation is CASSLLLAGVYTQYF.